Shown below are 6 T cell receptor beta chains from a single sample sequenced in a study of T-cell memory formation after mild COVID-19. TCRdb ran MiXCR on the 5' RACE reads and lists one entry per CDR3 protein. This sample carries about 360,000 distinct CDR3 sequences, 10% to 15% of them seen once, and the ten largest clones take around a fifth. Sequencing was done on a sample of PBMCs or a T cell subset sorted from them (not recorded which). Receptors were obtained from a man aged 18 to 29 who had mild COVID-19 (a few samples of this study predate the infection). Cell type and time point are not known.

In this sample, this clonotype turned up many times. The rearrangement uses TRBV18 and TRBJ2-3; a possible D gene is TRBD1 (5 bases). V lost 1 base and J lost 3, with 11 bases in between. Germline CDR1 and CDR2: KGHSH and LQKENI. CDR3 length equals 15 residues. The CDR3 DNA sequence: TGTGCCAGCTCACCACGCGTGGGGCTGACAGATACGCAGTATTTT. Translated: CASSPRVGLTDTQYF.

There are a few counts of this clonotype. The chain combines TRBV5-1 with TRBJ2-5, with unresolved D. The CDR3 length is 14 residues. Trimming removed 4 bases from V and 0 bases from J, with 10 bases in between. Germline V gives CDR1 SGHRS, CDR2 YFSETQ. CDR3 coding DNA: TGCGCCAGCAGCGAACGGACGGACCAAGAGACCCAGTACTTC. This codes for CASSERTDQETQYF.

This chain uses TRBV9 with TRBJ2-3; D may be TRBD1 or TRBD2 (5 bases each). V lost 2 bases and J 0 bases, leaving 10 bases between the germline ends. Per the germline V gene, CDR1 is SGDLS and CDR2 is YYNGEE. The CDR3 is made up of 15 amino acids. The CDR3 loop reads CASSVSWGSTDTQYF. CDR3 in DNA: TGTGCCAGCAGCGTGAGCTGGGGGAGCACAGATACGCAGTATTTT. The whole variable domain, remainder taken from reference TRBV9 and TRBJ2-3, is DSGVTQTPKHLITATGQRVTLRCSPRSGDLSVYWYQQSLDQGLQFLIQYYNGEERAKGNILERFSAQQFPDLHSELNLSSLELGDSALYFCASSVSWGSTDTQYFGPGTRLTVL.

The sample holds a few counts of this clonotype. The chain recombines TRBV9 with TRBJ1-2; D not resolved. Per the germline V gene, CDR1 is SGDLS and CDR2 is YYNGEE. CDR3 length equals 13 residues. V was shortened by 0 bases and J by 2 bases, with 5 bases between the two germline ends. CDR3 residues: CASSVGWNYGYTF. The CDR3 coding sequence is TGTGCCAGCAGCGTAGGATGGAACTATGGCTACACCTTC. Full variable domain (missing parts from reference TRBV9 and TRBJ1-2): DSGVTQTPKHLITATGQRVTLRCSPRSGDLSVYWYQQSLDQGLQFLIQYYNGEERAKGNILERFSAQQFPDLHSELNLSSLELGDSALYFCASSVGWNYGYTFGSGTRLTVV.

Ten or more counts support this clonotype. V is TRBV24-1 and J is TRBJ2-3; 10 bases align to TRBD1. The CDR3 consists of 16 residues. The ends lost 3 bases at V and 1 base at J; junction bases unmatched: 3. Per the germline V gene, CDR1 is KGHDR and CDR2 is SFDVKD. The CDR3 DNA sequence: TGTGCCACCAGTGATGGGACAGGGGTTGGCACAGATACGCAGTATTTT. This sequence encodes CATSDGTGVGTDTQYF.

This clonotype was counted only a few times. The V gene is TRBV5-5, the J gene TRBJ2-7, with D perhaps TRBD1 or TRBD2 (6 bases each). Germline values: CDR1 SGHKS, CDR2 YYEKEE (reference sequence). The CDR3 contains 13 residues. V lost 5 bases and J lost 3, with 12 bases in between. The CDR3 DNA is TGTGCCAGCAGTGGCGGGACACTCTACGAGCAGTACGTC. Amino acids: CASSGGTLYEQYV.